This entry lists 27 T cell receptor beta chains sequenced from one sample in a study. TCRdb analysed the reads with MiXCR anew, one entry per CDR3 protein. The profile shows about 1,900 distinct CDR3 sequences, around 8% of them singletons. Sequenced input: CD4+ T cells from peripheral blood. All receptors derive from a human donor with rheumatoid arthritis.

This clonotype is categorized as medium-sized. The chain couples TRBV20-1 to TRBJ2-7; tentative D call: TRBD1 (5 bases). The CDR3 is made up of 12 amino acids. V shed 6 bases and J shed 2 bases, with 11 bases lying between them. The germline gives CDR1 DFQATT, CDR2 SNEGSKA (reference sequence). Written as DNA, the CDR3 is TGCAGTGCCACAGGACCTGCCTACGAGCAGTACTTC. Amino acid sequence: CSATGPAYEQYF.

This clonotype is termed medium-sized. V is TRBV12-3 or TRBV12-4 and J is TRBJ2-1; 8 bases match TRBD1. The CDR3 spans 15 residues. Unmatched junction bases numbered 8, after V lost 5 bases and J lost 5 bases. The CDR3 nucleotides are TGTGCCAGCAGTCACGGGGACAGGATTAACAATGAGCAGTTCTTC. It specifies CASSHGDRINNEQFF.

This clonotype is medium-sized (0.01 to 0.1%). The J gene is TRBJ2-1, the V gene TRBV28; TRBD1 matches 7 bases. The CDR3 totals 12 residues. CDR1 is MDHEN, CDR2 SYDVKM, per germline. Trimming took 6 bases from V and 12 from J; bases not matched to a gene: 8. Here the CDR3 DNA reads TGTGCCAGCAGCCGGACAGGTATCGCGCAGTTCTTC. Its translation is CASSRTGIAQFF.

By share, this clonotype counts as medium-sized. The rearrangement uses TRBV5-1 and TRBJ2-2; no clear D gene. Germline lookup yields CDR1 SGHRS and CDR2 YFSETQ. Trimming pared 2 bases from V and 6 bases from J, leaving 2 bases between. This CDR3 comprises 11 residues. CDR3 in amino acids: CASSLAGELFF. For the CDR3, the DNA is TGCGCCAGCAGCTTAGCCGGGGAGCTGTTTTTT.

Sample share makes this clonotype medium-sized. The V call is TRBV29-1, the J call TRBJ2-3; 11 bases agree with TRBD1. This CDR3 is 15 amino acids long. Germline lookup yields CDR1 SQVTM and CDR2 ANQGSEA. J lost 0 bases, V lost 5 bases, and 4 bases had no gene match. CDR3 sequence reads: CSVPDRGQSTDTQYF. For the CDR3, the DNA is TGCAGCGTTCCGGACAGGGGGCAAAGCACAGATACGCAGTATTTT.

The chain carries TRBV5-6 and TRBJ2-5; TRBD2 matches at 9 bases. The junction had 12 bases not matched to a gene; V was cut back by 4 bases and J by 2 bases. Germline CDR1 reads SGHDT; CDR2 reads YYEEEE. The CDR3 runs 17 residues. This CDR3 reads CASSLRTSERLQETQYF. CDR3 nucleotide sequence: TGTGCCAGCAGCCTGAGGACTAGCGAGCGTTTACAAGAGACCCAGTACTTC.

Within the sample, this clonotype is medium-sized. V is TRBV29-1 and J is TRBJ2-5, with TRBD1 identical over 8 bases. The J segment lost 4 bases and the V segment lost 8 bases, leaving 12 bases of the junction unmatched. There are 14 residues in the CDR3. Germline values: CDR1 SQVTM, CDR2 ANQGSEA. The CDR3 is CSSDGQGGGETQYF. As DNA, the CDR3 is TGCAGCTCCGACGGACAGGGTGGGGGAGAGACCCAGTACTTC.

This clonotype ranks as large. The chain is built from TRBV5-5 and TRBJ2-7; 10 bases are a match to TRBD1. CDR1 and CDR2 from the germline V gene are SGHKS and YYEKEE (reference sequence). Trimming at V came to 3 bases and at J to 5 bases, leaving 8 bases not matched to a gene. The CDR3 spans 15 residues. The CDR3 DNA reads as TGTGCCAGCAGCTCTGTGGGGACAGGGGACCACGAGCAGTACTTC. Translating gives CASSSVGTGDHEQYF.

By share, this clonotype ranks as medium-sized (0.01 to 0.1%). The J gene is TRBJ2-7, the V gene TRBV27; D remains ambiguous. Trimming removed 5 bases from V and 3 bases from J, with 5 bases in between. CDR3 length: 11 amino acids. Germline loops: CDR1 MNHEY, CDR2 SMNVEV (reference sequence). CDR3 residues: CASSPLYEQYF. Here the CDR3 DNA reads TGTGCCAGCAGTCCCCTCTACGAGCAGTACTTC.

This clonotype is categorized as medium-sized. The chain is built from TRBV29-1 and TRBJ2-3; D is undetermined. Trimming removed 0 bases at V and 4 bases at J, with 5 bases between. CDR1 is SQVTM, CDR2 ANQGSEA, per germline. The CDR3 length is 12 residues. The CDR3 spells CSVEEGADTQYF. The CDR3 DNA follows: TGCAGCGTTGAAGAGGGCGCAGATACGCAGTATTTT.

Sample share makes this clonotype medium-sized (0.01 to 0.1%). The chain is built from TRBV29-1 and TRBJ2-7, with D perhaps matching TRBD1 or TRBD2 (5 bases each). In germline, CDR1 is SQVTM, CDR2 ANQGSEA. Trimming took off 7 bases at V and 1 base at J, with 17 bases between the two ends. CDR3 length: 14 residues. CDR3 nucleotide sequence: TGCAGCGCTGAGGGTACCCCAGGGTCCTACGAGCAGTACTTC. Protein: CSAEGTPGSYEQYF.

Comment on this clonotype: A far larger clone differs by one base, so this is likely a read error. This chain uses TRBV4-3 with TRBJ2-1; the D gene is possibly TRBD2 (5 bases). Trimming took off 4 bases at V and 13 bases at J, with 23 bases between the two ends. CDR3 length: 15 amino acids. From germline, CDR1 is LGHNA and CDR2 YSLEER. This CDR3 reads CASSRVRIGENIQFF. As DNA, the CDR3 is TGCGCCAGCAGCCGGGTCCGGATCGGGGAAAACATTCAGTTCTTC.

This clonotype is medium-sized. The V and J genes are TRBV5-4 and TRBJ1-2; TRBD1 matches at 8 bases. Trimming at V came to 2 bases and at J to 8 bases, leaving 5 bases not matched to a gene. Looked up from germline, CDR1 is SGHNT and CDR2 is YYREEE (reference sequence). This CDR3 contains 13 residues. CDR3 in amino acids: CASSFTGGYGYTF. The CDR3 bases are TGTGCCAGCAGCTTTACAGGGGGTTACGGCTACACCTTC.

This clonotype rates as medium-sized. The J gene is TRBJ1-5, the V gene TRBV28, with a tentative D call TRBD1 (5 bases). CDR1 and CDR2 (germline): MDHEN, SYDVKM. V lost 4 bases to trimming and J lost 2 bases, with 9 bases between them. The length of the CDR3 is 14 residues. The CDR3 sequence: CASSWGVGNQPQHF. The CDR3 DNA sequence: TGTGCCAGCAGTTGGGGGGTGGGCAATCAGCCCCAGCATTTT.

This clonotype was seen a single time. The CDR3 coding sequence is TGTGCCAGCAGTACCGAACACGAGAACACTGAAGCTTTCTTT. Its protein is CASSTEHENTEAFF. The chain has TRBV5-4 and TRBJ1-1; D ambiguous. CDR1 SGHNT and CDR2 YYREEE come from the germline V gene (reference sequence). With 5 bases removed from V and 1 base from J, the gap between germline ends came to 12 bases. The CDR3 is made up of 14 amino acids.

By frequency in the sample, this clonotype is medium-sized. This chain links TRBV2 with TRBJ2-5; D remains unclear. Germline values: CDR1 SNHLY, CDR2 FYNNEI. V lost 8 bases to trimming and J lost 5 bases, with 15 bases between them. The CDR3 covers 13 residues. The CDR3 sequence is CASSKGRKETQYF. CDR3 in DNA: TGTGCCAGCTCCAAGGGAAGAAAGGAGACCCAGTACTTC.

By sample share, this clonotype is medium-sized (0.01 to 0.1%). The chain is built from TRBV20-1 and TRBJ2-5, with 9 nucleotides matching TRBD1. The ends lost 5 bases at V and 3 bases at J; junction bases unmatched: 4. The germline CDR1 and CDR2 sequences are DFQATT and SNEGSKA (reference sequence). This CDR3 is 13 amino acids long. The CDR3 loop is CSAPRTGEETQYF. In nucleotides, the CDR3 is TGCAGTGCTCCTCGGACAGGGGAAGAGACCCAGTACTTC.

This clonotype is classed as medium-sized. The rearrangement links TRBV29-1 to TRBJ1-3, with 7 nucleotides matching TRBD1. The CDR3 has 16 residues. The germline gives CDR1 SQVTM, CDR2 ANQGSEA. V was pared by 3 bases and J by 0 bases, with 8 bases of the junction left unmatched. In nucleotides, the CDR3 is TGCAGCGTTGAGCGGCAGGGGGGAGGCTCTGGAAACACCATATATTTT. This codes for CSVERQGGGSGNTIYF.

By share, this clonotype ranks as medium-sized. The chain uses TRBV7-9 and TRBJ1-4, with TRBD1 as a possible D gene (5 bases). Trimming took 5 bases from V and 5 from J, leaving 12 bases between them. The CDR3 has 14 amino acids. CDR1 SEHNR and CDR2 FQNEAQ come from the germline V gene (reference sequence). Here the CDR3 reads CASSRDSSNEKLFF. In DNA, the CDR3 is TGTGCCAGCAGCCGGGACTCATCGAATGAAAAACTGTTTTTT.

Regarding this clonotype: A much larger clonotype is one base distant, so this may be a read error. The conserved final phenylalanine or tryptophan is absent from the CDR3, which likely points to a read error. The genes are TRBV29-1 and TRBJ1-2; D is ambiguous. This CDR3 comprises 12 residues. V dropped 7 bases and J dropped 8 bases, with 17 bases sitting between them. Germline V gene lookup returns CDR1 SQVTM and CDR2 ANQGSEA. The CDR3 sequence is CSARGSEQGYTI. The CDR3 nucleotides read TGCAGCGCCCGCGGGAGTGAACAAGGCTACACCATC.

This clonotype rates as medium-sized (0.01 to 0.1%). The V and J genes are TRBV7-2 and TRBJ2-2; 11 bases align to TRBD2. This CDR3 is built from 19 residues. The V segment lost 1 base and the J segment 5 bases; nucleotides outside the gene matches: 12. Per germline, CDR1 SGHTA and CDR2 FQGNSA. The CDR3 reads CASSLGLGLAGGGTGELFF. CDR3 DNA sequence: TGTGCCAGCAGCTTAGGCTTGGGGCTAGCGGGAGGAGGTACCGGGGAGCTGTTTTTT.

This clonotype is deemed medium-sized. The chain links TRBV12-3 or TRBV12-4 to TRBJ2-1; 9 positions match TRBD2. CDR3 length: 15 residues. The trim removed 6 bases at V and 4 bases at J, leaving 7 bases unmatched. CDR3 nucleotides: TGTGCCAGCAGAGCCGGGACTAGCAATTACAATGAGCAGTTCTTC. It encodes CASRAGTSNYNEQFF.

This clonotype ranks as medium-sized. The chain couples TRBV7-2 to TRBJ2-7, with D unresolved. Trimming pared 4 bases from V and 3 bases from J, leaving 13 bases between. CDR3 size: 14 residues. CDR1 and CDR2 (germline): SGHTA, FQGNSA. This chain's CDR3 is CASSSSIGLYEQYF. The CDR3 nucleotides are TGTGCCAGCAGCTCCTCTATCGGCCTCTACGAGCAGTACTTC.

By its share, this clonotype is medium-sized. This chain links TRBV30 with TRBJ2-2; 9 bases align to TRBD2. Trimming cost V 3 bases and J 4 bases; bases outside gene matches: 3. Per germline, CDR1 GTSNPN and CDR2 SVGIG (reference sequence). This CDR3 comprises 14 residues. The CDR3 bases are TGTGCCTGGAGGCTAGCGGGAAGCACCGGGGAGCTGTTTTTT. Translating it yields CAWRLAGSTGELFF.

This clonotype qualifies as medium-sized. The chain uses TRBV30 and TRBJ1-1; D is unclear. V lost 0 bases and J 2 bases, leaving 13 bases between the germline ends. Germline loops: CDR1 GTSNPN, CDR2 SVGIG (reference sequence). This CDR3 has 15 amino acids. The CDR3 reads CAWSVNGRGNTEAFF. As DNA, the CDR3 is TGTGCCTGGAGTGTTAACGGACGGGGTAACACTGAAGCTTTCTTT.

Concerning this clonotype itself: A much larger clone lies one base from this, so it may be a read error. The V and J genes are TRBV7-3 and TRBJ2-5; possibly TRBD1 or TRBD2 for D (5 bases each). CDR3 length: 14 amino acids. Germline CDR1 is SGHTA and CDR2 is FQGTGA. This CDR3 is CVSSPRKGDETQYF. CDR3 nucleotides: TGTGTCAGCAGCCCCCGTAAAGGGGACGAGACCCAGTACTTC.

This clonotype is medium-sized by share. The genes are TRBV12-3 or TRBV12-4 and TRBJ2-7; 9 nucleotides align to TRBD2. The V gene end was trimmed by 5 bases and the J gene end by 7 bases; junction bases not matched to a gene: 9. The CDR3 is 14 residues long. The CDR3 here is CASSPIGLAGEQYF. CDR3 nucleotides: TGTGCCAGCAGTCCGATCGGGCTAGCGGGAGAGCAGTACTTC.